The rows below give T cell receptor beta chains drawn from one sample of a study of OX40 agonist ivuxolimab in advanced cancers. The repertoire was sequenced with immunoSEQ multiplex PCR; TCRdb's copy has only in-frame clones and lacks some. Of some 90,000 clones detected, about 89% appear once; the ten largest clones hold approximately 4.8%. Here the sequenced sample was CD4+ or CD8+ T cells sorted from blood, taken in a trial of the OX40 agonist ivuxolimab. The receptors here all came from an adult with an advanced solid tumor such as melanoma, head and neck, liver or kidney cancer. Each CDR3 is given with its conserved first and last residue. Fields, in order: V gene, J gene, D gene, clone size, CDR3 protein, CDR3 DNA. The D gene is left open where the match is weak. The size of a clone is reported for some rows only, either as once, few or many, or as a class for expanded clones.

V: TRBV5-1
J: TRBJ1-4
D: TRBD1
size: NA
CDR3: CASSLGGTANNEKLFF
DNA: TGCGCCAGCAGCTTGGGTGGGACAGCAAATAATGAAAAACTGTTTTTT

V: TRBV7-9
J: TRBJ2-7
D: NA
size: NA
CDR3: CASSPLGEGHLGEQYF
DNA: TGTGCCAGCAGTCCATTAGGGGAAGGGCACCTCGGGGAGCAGTACTTC

V: TRBV5-5
J: TRBJ2-2
D: TRBD2
size: NA
CDR3: CASSLGLAVNTGELFF
DNA: TGTGCCAGCAGCCTGGGACTAGCGGTGAACACCGGGGAGCTGTTTTTT

V: TRBV29-1
J: TRBJ2-1
D: NA
size: NA
CDR3: CSVVGYNEQFF
DNA: TGCAGCGTTGTGGGGTACAATGAGCAGTTCTTC

V: TRBV19
J: TRBJ2-3
D: NA
size: NA
CDR3: CASSMGGRAIRTDTQYF
DNA: TGTGCCAGTAGTATGGGTGGGAGAGCCATCCGCACAGATACGCAGTATTTT

V: TRBV2
J: TRBJ1-1
D: NA
size: NA
CDR3: CASSGTGFYTEAFF
DNA: TGTGCCAGCAGTGGAACAGGATTTTACACTGAAGCTTTCTTT

V: TRBV5-4
J: TRBJ2-7
D: NA
size: NA
CDR3: CASISTGSYEQYF
DNA: TGTGCCAGCATCTCGACGGGATCGTACGAGCAGTACTTC

V: TRBV5-5
J: TRBJ1-2
D: NA
size: NA
CDR3: CASSLTETNYGYTF
DNA: TGTGCCAGCAGCTTGACAGAAACTAACTATGGCTACACCTTC

V: TRBV5-1
J: TRBJ1-1
D: NA
size: once
CDR3: CASSPQAPNTEAFF
DNA: TGCGCCAGCAGCCCTCAGGCTCCGAACACTGAAGCTTTCTTT

V: TRBV29-1
J: TRBJ1-1
D: TRBD1
size: NA
CDR3: CSVEDGQGLSWMNTEAFF
DNA: TGCAGCGTTGAAGACGGACAGGGGCTTTCCTGGATGAACACTGAAGCTTTCTTT

V: TRBV4-3
J: TRBJ1-3
D: TRBD1
size: few
CDR3: CASSRGQGEGNTIYF
DNA: TGCGCCAGCAGCCGCGGACAGGGGGAAGGAAACACCATATATTTT

V: TRBV4-3
J: TRBJ2-6
D: NA
size: NA
CDR3: CASSQEAGNRGANVLTF
DNA: TGCGCCAGCAGCCAAGAGGCAGGCAATAGGGGGGCCAACGTCCTGACTTTC

V: TRBV11-3
J: TRBJ2-1
D: NA
size: few
CDR3: CASSFSSYNEQFF
DNA: TGTGCCAGCAGCTTCTCTTCCTACAATGAGCAGTTCTTC

V: TRBV4-1
J: TRBJ1-3
D: TRBD1
size: NA
CDR3: CASSQDDRAGNTIYF
DNA: TGCGCCAGCAGCCAAGATGACAGGGCTGGAAACACCATATATTTT

V: TRBV6-1
J: TRBJ1-3
D: NA
size: NA
CDR3: CASSEAKLTSGNTIYF
DNA: TGTGCCAGCAGTGAAGCCAAGCTAACCTCTGGAAACACCATATATTTT

V: TRBV28
J: TRBJ1-1
D: NA
size: once
CDR3: CASSLTTANTEAFF
DNA: TGTGCCAGCAGTTTGACAACCGCGAACACTGAAGCTTTCTTT

V: TRBV27
J: TRBJ2-5
D: TRBD1
size: once
CDR3: CASTSSTGAEETQYF
DNA: TGTGCCAGCACTTCCTCGACAGGGGCGGAGGAGACCCAGTACTTC

V: TRBV28
J: TRBJ1-5
D: TRBD1
size: few
CDR3: CATFEGATHHQPQHF
DNA: TGTGCCACGTTCGAGGGGGCGACGCATCATCAGCCCCAGCATTTT

V: TRBV5-4
J: TRBJ2-6
D: NA
size: NA
CDR3: CASSLAWGSGANVLTF
DNA: TGTGCCAGCAGCTTGGCCTGGGGGTCAGGGGCCAACGTCCTGACTTTC

V: TRBV29-1
J: TRBJ2-2
D: TRBD2
size: once
CDR3: CSAGRTSGTGELFF
DNA: TGCAGCGCCGGTAGGACTAGTGGTACCGGGGAGCTGTTTTTT

V: TRBV28
J: TRBJ1-1
D: TRBD1
size: NA
CDR3: CASSSRGQGITEAFF
DNA: TGTGCCAGCAGCTCCCGAGGACAGGGGATCACTGAAGCTTTCTTT

V: TRBV6-4
J: TRBJ2-2
D: NA
size: NA
CDR3: CASSPTGNTGELFF
DNA: TGTGCCAGCAGTCCTACAGGGAACACCGGGGAGCTGTTTTTT

V: TRBV9
J: TRBJ2-1
D: NA
size: NA
CDR3: CASSVDVGFDGNEQFF
DNA: TGTGCCAGCAGCGTAGACGTGGGTTTTGATGGGAATGAGCAGTTCTTC

V: TRBV18
J: TRBJ2-1
D: NA
size: NA
CDR3: CASSPTQGGYNEQFF
DNA: TGTGCCAGCTCACCAACCCAAGGAGGATACAATGAGCAGTTCTTC

V: TRBV5-1
J: TRBJ1-1
D: TRBD1
size: NA
CDR3: CASSIRTGGNTEAFF
DNA: TGCGCCAGCAGCATCCGGACAGGGGGAAACACTGAAGCTTTCTTT

V: TRBV5-1
J: TRBJ2-3
D: TRBD2
size: NA
CDR3: CASSLPAGGDTQYF
DNA: TGCGCCAGCAGCTTGCCCGCGGGAGGTGATACGCAGTATTTT

V: TRBV6-5
J: TRBJ2-3
D: NA
size: NA
CDR3: CASRGVGTDTQYF
DNA: TGTGCCAGCAGGGGTGTTGGGACAGATACGCAGTATTTT

V: TRBV6-1
J: TRBJ1-1
D: NA
size: NA
CDR3: CASSQQVDTEAFF
DNA: TGTGCCAGCAGTCAACAGGTGGACACTGAAGCTTTCTTT

V: TRBV19
J: TRBJ2-1
D: NA
size: NA
CDR3: CASSSQGGNYNEQFF
DNA: TGTGCCAGTAGTAGCCAGGGGGGAAACTACAATGAGCAGTTCTTC

V: TRBV29-1
J: TRBJ2-3
D: NA
size: NA
CDR3: CSVEGLGANTDTQYF
DNA: TGCAGCGTTGAAGGGCTAGGGGCAAACACAGATACGCAGTATTTT

V: TRBV7-2
J: TRBJ2-5
D: TRBD1
size: NA
CDR3: CASSSRDSKETQYF
DNA: TGTGCCAGCAGCTCCCGGGACAGTAAAGAGACCCAGTACTTC

V: TRBV6-1
J: TRBJ2-7
D: NA
size: NA
CDR3: CASSETLYEQYF
DNA: TGTGCCAGCAGTGAAACTCTCTACGAGCAGTACTTC

V: TRBV18
J: TRBJ2-1
D: NA
size: NA
CDR3: CASSPQTTYNEQFF
DNA: TGTGCCAGCTCACCACAAACTACCTACAATGAGCAGTTCTTC

V: TRBV19
J: TRBJ1-2
D: NA
size: NA
CDR3: CASGEGAHGYTF
DNA: TGTGCCTCTGGAGAAGGGGCCCATGGCTACACCTTC

V: TRBV28
J: TRBJ1-4
D: TRBD1
size: NA
CDR3: CASSLSGTGGEKLFF
DNA: TGTGCCAGCAGCCTATCCGGGACAGGGGGCGAAAAACTGTTTTTT

V: TRBV19
J: TRBJ2-1
D: TRBD1
size: NA
CDR3: CASSITGAENEQFF
DNA: TGTGCCAGTAGTATCACAGGGGCTGAAAATGAGCAGTTCTTC

V: TRBV27
J: TRBJ2-1
D: TRBD2
size: NA
CDR3: CASSLVGGPGNEQFF
DNA: TGTGCCAGCAGTTTGGTGGGAGGGCCTGGTAATGAGCAGTTCTTC

V: TRBV27
J: TRBJ2-4
D: NA
size: once
CDR3: CASSLETRLAKNIQYF
DNA: TGTGCCAGCAGTTTAGAAACTCGATTAGCCAAAAACATTCAGTACTTC